This T cell receptor beta chain was identified during a study of cytomegalovirus exposure and HLA in healthy donors. Germline V CDR1 and CDR2: MNHEY, SMNVEV (reference sequence). The length of the CDR3 is 14 residues. Trimming stripped 0 bases from V and 1 base from J, with 4 bases between. Method: immunoSEQ multiplex PCR; TCRdb's copy keeps in-frame clones and lacks some. Here the sample spans about 170,000 clones, about nine tenths being singletons. This receptor was obtained from a man younger than 35 in good health and CMV-seropositive. The material sequenced was PBMCs. The chain is built from TRBV27 and TRBJ2-4, with D unresolved. Here the CDR3 reads CASSLSRAKNIQYF. CDR3 bases: TGTGCCAGCAGTTTATCTCGGGCCAAAAACATTCAGTACTTC.